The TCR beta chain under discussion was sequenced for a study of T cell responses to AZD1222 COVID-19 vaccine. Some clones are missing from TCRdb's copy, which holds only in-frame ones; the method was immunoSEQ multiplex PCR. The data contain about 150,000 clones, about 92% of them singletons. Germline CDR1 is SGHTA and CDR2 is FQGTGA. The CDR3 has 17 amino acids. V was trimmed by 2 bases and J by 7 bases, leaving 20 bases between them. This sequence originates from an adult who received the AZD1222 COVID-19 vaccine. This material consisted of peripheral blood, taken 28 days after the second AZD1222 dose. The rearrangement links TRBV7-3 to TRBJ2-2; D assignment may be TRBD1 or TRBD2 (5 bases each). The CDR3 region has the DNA TGTGCCAGCAGCTTAGAGGGGCCTTCGTTCGACGGCGGGGAGCTGTTTTTT. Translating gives CASSLEGPSFDGGELFF.